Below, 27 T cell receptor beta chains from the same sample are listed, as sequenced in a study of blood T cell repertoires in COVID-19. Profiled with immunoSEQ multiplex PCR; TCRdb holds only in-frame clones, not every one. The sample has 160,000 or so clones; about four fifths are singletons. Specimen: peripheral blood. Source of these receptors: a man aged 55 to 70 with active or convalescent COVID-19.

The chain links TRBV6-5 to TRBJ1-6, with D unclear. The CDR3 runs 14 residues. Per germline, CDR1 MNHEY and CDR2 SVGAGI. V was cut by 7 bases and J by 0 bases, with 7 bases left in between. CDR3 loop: CASTRSSYNSPLHF. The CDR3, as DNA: TGTGCCAGCACGCGGAGCTCCTATAATTCACCCCTCCACTTT.

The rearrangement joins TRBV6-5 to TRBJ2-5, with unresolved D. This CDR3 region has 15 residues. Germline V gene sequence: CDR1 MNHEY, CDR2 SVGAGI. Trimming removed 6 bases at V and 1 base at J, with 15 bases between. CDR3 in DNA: TGTGCCAGCAGGAGGAGACTTGAAACCCAAGAGACCCAGTACTTC. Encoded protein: CASRRRLETQETQYF.

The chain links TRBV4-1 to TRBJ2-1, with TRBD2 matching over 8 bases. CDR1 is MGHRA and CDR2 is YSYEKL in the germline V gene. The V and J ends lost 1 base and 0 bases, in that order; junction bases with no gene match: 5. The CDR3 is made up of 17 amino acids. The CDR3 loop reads CASSQVSGGRSYNEQFF. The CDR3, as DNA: TGCGCCAGCAGCCAAGTCAGCGGGGGTCGCTCCTACAATGAGCAGTTCTTC.

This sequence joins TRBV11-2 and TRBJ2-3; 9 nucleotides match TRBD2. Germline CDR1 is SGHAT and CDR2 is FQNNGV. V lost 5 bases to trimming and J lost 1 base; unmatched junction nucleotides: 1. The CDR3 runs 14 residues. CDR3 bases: TGTGCCAGCAGCATAGCGGGGGGCACAGATACGCAGTATTTT. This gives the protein CASSIAGGTDTQYF.

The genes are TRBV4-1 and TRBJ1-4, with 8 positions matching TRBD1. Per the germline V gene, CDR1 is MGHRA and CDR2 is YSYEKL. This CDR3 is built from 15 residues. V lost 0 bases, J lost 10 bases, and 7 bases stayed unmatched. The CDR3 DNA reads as TGCGCCAGCAGCCAAGAATGGGACAGGTCGAGAAAACTGTTTTTT. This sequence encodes CASSQEWDRSRKLFF.

The CDR3 reads CASSRVAGGSSYEQYF. The CDR3 DNA sequence: TGTGCCAGCAGCCGGGTAGCGGGAGGCAGCTCCTACGAGCAGTACTTC. The gene calls are TRBV7-9 and TRBJ2-7, with TRBD2 matching 10 bases. Germline V lookup: CDR1 SEHNR, CDR2 FQNEAQ (reference sequence). V was pared by 5 bases and J by 0 bases, with 7 bases of the junction left unmatched. CDR3 length: 16 residues.

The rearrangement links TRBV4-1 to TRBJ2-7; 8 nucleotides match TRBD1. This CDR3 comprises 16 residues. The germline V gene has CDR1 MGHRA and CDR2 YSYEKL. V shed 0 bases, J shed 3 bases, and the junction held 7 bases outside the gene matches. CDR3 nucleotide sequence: TGCGCCAGCAGCCAAGATTCCAGGGGGCTTTTCTACGAGCAGTACTTC. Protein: CASSQDSRGLFYEQYF.

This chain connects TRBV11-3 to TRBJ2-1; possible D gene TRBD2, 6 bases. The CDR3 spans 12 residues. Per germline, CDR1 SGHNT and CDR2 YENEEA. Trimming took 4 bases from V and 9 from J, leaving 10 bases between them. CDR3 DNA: TGTGCCAGCAGCTCCCTAGCGAGTGAGCAGTTCTTC. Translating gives CASSSLASEQFF.

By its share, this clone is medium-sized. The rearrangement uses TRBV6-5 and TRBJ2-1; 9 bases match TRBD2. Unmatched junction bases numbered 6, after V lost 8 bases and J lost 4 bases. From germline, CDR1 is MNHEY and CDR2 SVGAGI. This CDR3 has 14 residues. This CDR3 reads CASATSGRYNEQFF. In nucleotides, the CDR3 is TGTGCCAGCGCAACTAGCGGGCGTTACAATGAGCAGTTCTTC.

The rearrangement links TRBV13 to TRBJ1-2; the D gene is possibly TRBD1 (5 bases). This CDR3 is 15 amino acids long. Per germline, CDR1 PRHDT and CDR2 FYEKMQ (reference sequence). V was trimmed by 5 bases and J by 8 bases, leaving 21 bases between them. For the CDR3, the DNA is TGTGCCAGCAGCGGTAGTAGGCAGGGTAAACGAGGCTACACCTTC. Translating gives CASSGSRQGKRGYTF.

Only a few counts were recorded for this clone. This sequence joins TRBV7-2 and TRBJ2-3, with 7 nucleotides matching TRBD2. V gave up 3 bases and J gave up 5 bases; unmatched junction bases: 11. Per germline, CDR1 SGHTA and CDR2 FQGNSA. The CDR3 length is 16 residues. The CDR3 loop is CASSFQAGSIQDTQYF. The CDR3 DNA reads TGTGCCAGCAGCTTCCAAGCGGGGAGTATACAAGATACGCAGTATTTT.

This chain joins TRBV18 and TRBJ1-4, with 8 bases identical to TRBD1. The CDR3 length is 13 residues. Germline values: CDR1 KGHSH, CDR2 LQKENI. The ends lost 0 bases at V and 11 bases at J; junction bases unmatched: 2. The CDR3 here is CASSPPTGDKLFF. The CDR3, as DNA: TGTGCCAGCTCACCACCGACAGGGGATAAACTGTTTTTT.

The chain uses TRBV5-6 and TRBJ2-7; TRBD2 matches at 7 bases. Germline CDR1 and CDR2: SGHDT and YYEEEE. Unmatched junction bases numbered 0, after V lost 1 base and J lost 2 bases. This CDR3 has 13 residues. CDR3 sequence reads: CASSLTSAYEQYF. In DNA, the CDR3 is TGTGCCAGCAGCTTGACTAGCGCCTACGAGCAGTACTTC.

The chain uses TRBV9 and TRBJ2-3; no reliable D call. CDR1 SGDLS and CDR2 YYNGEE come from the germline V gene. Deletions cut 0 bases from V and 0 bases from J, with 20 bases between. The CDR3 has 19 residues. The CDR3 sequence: CASSVVGWAASLSTDTQYF. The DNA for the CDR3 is TGTGCCAGCAGCGTAGTAGGTTGGGCAGCTTCACTTAGCACAGATACGCAGTATTTT.

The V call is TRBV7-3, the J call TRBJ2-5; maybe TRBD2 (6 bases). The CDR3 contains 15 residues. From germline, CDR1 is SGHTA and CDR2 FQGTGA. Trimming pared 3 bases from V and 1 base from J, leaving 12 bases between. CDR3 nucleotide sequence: TGTGCCAGCAGCTTCCTCGGCGGGGCCCAAGAGACCCAGTACTTC. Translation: CASSFLGGAQETQYF.

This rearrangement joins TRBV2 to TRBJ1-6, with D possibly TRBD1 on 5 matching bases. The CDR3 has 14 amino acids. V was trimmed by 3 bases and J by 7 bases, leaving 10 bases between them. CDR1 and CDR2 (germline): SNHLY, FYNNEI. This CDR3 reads CASSDPGVNSPLHF. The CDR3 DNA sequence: TGTGCCAGCAGTGATCCGGGGGTGAATTCACCCCTCCACTTT.

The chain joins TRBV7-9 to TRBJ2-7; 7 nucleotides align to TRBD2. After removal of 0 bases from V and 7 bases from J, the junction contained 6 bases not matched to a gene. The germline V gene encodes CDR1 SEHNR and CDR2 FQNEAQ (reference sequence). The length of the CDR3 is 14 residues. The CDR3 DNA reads TGTGCCAGCAGCTTAGCGGGAGGGCCGAGGGAGCAGTACTTC. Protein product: CASSLAGGPREQYF.

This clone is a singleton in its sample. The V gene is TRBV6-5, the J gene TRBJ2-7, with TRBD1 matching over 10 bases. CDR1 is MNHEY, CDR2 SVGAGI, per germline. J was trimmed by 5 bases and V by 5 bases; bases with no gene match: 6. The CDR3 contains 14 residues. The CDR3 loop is CASSTPGQGNEQYF. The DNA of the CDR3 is TGTGCCAGCAGTACTCCGGGACAGGGGAACGAGCAGTACTTC.

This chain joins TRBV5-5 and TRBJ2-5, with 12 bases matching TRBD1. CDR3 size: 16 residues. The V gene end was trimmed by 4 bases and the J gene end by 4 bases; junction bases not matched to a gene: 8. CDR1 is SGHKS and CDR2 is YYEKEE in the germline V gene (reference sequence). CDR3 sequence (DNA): TGTGCCAGCAGCGGTGGGACAGGGGGCGTCGCAGAGACCCAGTACTTC. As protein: CASSGGTGGVAETQYF.

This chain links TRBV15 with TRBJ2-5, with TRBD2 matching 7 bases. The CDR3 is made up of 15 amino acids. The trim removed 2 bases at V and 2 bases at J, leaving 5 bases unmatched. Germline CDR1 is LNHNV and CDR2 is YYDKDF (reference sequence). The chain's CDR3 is CATSRLGLVQETQYF. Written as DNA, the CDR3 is TGTGCCACCAGCAGACTCGGACTAGTACAAGAGACCCAGTACTTC.

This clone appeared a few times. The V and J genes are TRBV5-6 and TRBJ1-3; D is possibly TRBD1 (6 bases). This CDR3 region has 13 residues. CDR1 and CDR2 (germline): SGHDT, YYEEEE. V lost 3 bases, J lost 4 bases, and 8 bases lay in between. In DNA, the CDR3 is TGTGCCAGCAGCTCTGACAGGGGAAACACCATATATTTT. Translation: CASSSDRGNTIYF.

The chain's CDR3 is CASSLQGFGYGYTF. As DNA, the CDR3 is TGTGCCAGCAGTTTACAGGGTTTTGGCTATGGCTACACCTTC. The chain is built from TRBV28 and TRBJ1-2; D is possibly TRBD1 (5 bases). Trimming left V 2 bases short and J 4 bases short, with 11 bases between. The CDR3 is 14 residues long. Germline CDR1 reads MDHEN; CDR2 reads SYDVKM.

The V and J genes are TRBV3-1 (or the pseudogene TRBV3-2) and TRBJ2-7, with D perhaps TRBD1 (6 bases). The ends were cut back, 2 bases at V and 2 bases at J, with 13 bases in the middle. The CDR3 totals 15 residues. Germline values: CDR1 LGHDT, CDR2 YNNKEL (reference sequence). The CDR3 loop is CASSQRGQFPYEQYF. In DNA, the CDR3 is TGTGCCAGCAGCCAAAGAGGACAGTTCCCCTACGAGCAGTACTTC.

CDR3 sequence (DNA): TGTGCCAGCAGCTCGAACGACGGAAAGGGGAAGACCCAGTACTTC. Its protein is CASSSNDGKGKTQYF. The V call is TRBV11-2, the J call TRBJ2-5, with D perhaps matching TRBD1 (5 bases). Germline V lookup: CDR1 SGHAT, CDR2 FQNNGV. V dropped 4 bases and J dropped 6 bases, with 18 bases sitting between them. The length of the CDR3 is 15 residues.

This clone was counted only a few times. DNA for the CDR3: TGTGCCAGCAGCGGGACATCCTATGGCTACACCTTC. This encodes CASSGTSYGYTF. The V and J genes are TRBV6-5 and TRBJ1-2, with D perhaps matching TRBD1 (6 bases). The CDR3 has 12 amino acids. The V and J ends lost 6 bases and 4 bases respectively, with 9 bases between them. Per the germline V gene, CDR1 is MNHEY and CDR2 is SVGAGI.

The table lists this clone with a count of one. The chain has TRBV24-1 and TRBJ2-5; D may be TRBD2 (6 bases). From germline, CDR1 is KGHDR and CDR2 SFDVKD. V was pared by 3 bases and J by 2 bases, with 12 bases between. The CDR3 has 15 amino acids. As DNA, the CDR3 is TGTGCCACCAGTGATAGCGGGTTAGCGCAAGAGACCCAGTACTTC. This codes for CATSDSGLAQETQYF.

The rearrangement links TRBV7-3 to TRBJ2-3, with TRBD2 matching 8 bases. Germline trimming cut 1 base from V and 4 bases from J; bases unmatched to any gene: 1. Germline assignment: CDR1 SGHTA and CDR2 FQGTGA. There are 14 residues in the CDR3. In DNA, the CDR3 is TGTGCCAGCAGCTTAAGCGGGGGGTCAGATACGCAGTATTTT. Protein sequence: CASSLSGGSDTQYF.